The clone carrying this TCR beta chain was detected only a few times. This sample was taken from a study of blood T cell repertoires in COVID-19. Study-wide context: Samples came from the United States, Italy and Spain, spanning acute and convalescent COVID-19. PBMCs, B-cell-depleted T cells, or T cells provided the cDNA or gDNA that made up the material.

Original handling: By means of reference gene primer amplification, nucleated cell counts were estimated. The protocol was immunoSEQ multiplex PCR, while the TCRdb copy is restricted to in-frame clones and leaves out a portion. From that table come the V and J calls and clone size; the DNA was used to work out D and trimming. The data show 130,000 to 150,000 clones, with more than 75% seen just once and 10% to 15% held by the top ten. The CDR3 is made up of 17 amino acids. Germline assignment: CDR1 SEHNR and CDR2 FQNEAQ (reference sequence). V dropped 5 bases and J dropped 2 bases, with 19 bases sitting between them.

The sequencing input was peripheral blood. V usage is TRBV7-9 and J usage is TRBJ1-5, with TRBD1 as a possible D gene (5 bases). The source is a man aged 55 to 70 with active or convalescent COVID-19. The CDR3 nucleotides read TGTGCCAGCAGCCCAAGCCTGGGGGGTATTGGCAATCAGCCCCAGCATTTT. This sequence encodes CASSPSLGGIGNQPQHF. Complete variable domain (other parts from reference TRBV7-9 and TRBJ1-5): DTGVSQNPRHKITKRGQNVTFRCDPISEHNRLYWYRQTLGQGPEFLTYFQNEAQLEKSRLLSDRFSAERPKGSFSTLEIQRTEQGDSAMYLCASSPSLGGIGNQPQHFGDGTRLSIL.